Listed here are 10 T cell receptor beta chains from one sample, sequenced in a study of CD8 T cells in Susac syndrome. Reverse transcription used about 0.5 to 1 ug RNA and random hexamers. Each CDR3 protein is one row after TCRdb ran MiXCR on the immunoSEQ multiplex PCR reads. The sample gives approximately 190,000 distinct CDR3 sequences, roughly 96% of which show up once; roughly 0.094% is in the top ten. The material sequenced was CD4+ T cells from PBMCs. The receptors were gathered from a human donor with multiple sclerosis.

The rearrangement joins TRBV9 to TRBJ2-3; 7 bases line up with TRBD2. Per the germline V gene, CDR1 is SGDLS and CDR2 is YYNGEE. The CDR3 loop spans 13 amino acids. The J segment lost 5 bases and the V segment lost 5 bases, leaving 5 bases of the junction unmatched. The CDR3 loop reads CASSDPGGDTQYF. Written as DNA, the CDR3 is TGTGCCAGCAGTGACCCGGGAGGAGATACGCAGTATTTT.

As DNA, the CDR3 is TGTGCCAGCAGCACACCGGGTCTCTTTTGGGGCTACACCTTC. Protein sequence: CASSTPGLFWGYTF. J is TRBJ1-2 and V is TRBV6-1; D is undetermined. Trimming took 6 bases from V and 8 from J, leaving 19 bases between them. This CDR3 spans 14 amino acids. The germline CDR1 and CDR2 sequences are MNHNS and SASEGT.

The gene calls are TRBV12-3 or TRBV12-4 and TRBJ1-5; D is unresolved. The CDR3 consists of 12 residues. V lost 3 bases to trimming and J lost 7 bases, with 7 bases between them. Here the CDR3 reads CASSLGSQPQHF. The CDR3 DNA reads TGTGCCAGCAGTTTGGGGTCGCAGCCCCAGCATTTT.

The genes are TRBV29-1 and TRBJ2-2; 9 bases align to TRBD2. J gave up 0 bases and V 4 bases, and 3 bases lay outside the gene matches. The CDR3 has 15 amino acids. The germline gives CDR1 SQVTM, CDR2 ANQGSEA. CDR3: CSVGRLAANTGELFF. CDR3 in DNA: TGCAGCGTTGGCAGACTAGCGGCGAACACCGGGGAGCTGTTTTTT.

This chain links TRBV7-9 with TRBJ1-2, with 7 bases fitting TRBD1. The CDR3 sequence is 15 residues long. The V and J ends lost 5 bases and 1 base, in that order; junction bases with no gene match: 7. The germline gives CDR1 SEHNR, CDR2 FQNEAQ (reference sequence). As DNA, the CDR3 is TGTGCCAGCAGCCCGGCGCAGGGGGTTAACTATGGCTACACCTTC. Its protein is CASSPAQGVNYGYTF.

Only one count was recorded for this clonotype. The genes are TRBV20-1 and TRBJ1-5, with D maybe TRBD1 (5 bases). Trimming shortened V by 6 bases and J by 2 bases, and 11 bases separated the two germline ends. Germline loops: CDR1 DFQATT, CDR2 SNEGSKA (reference sequence). CDR3 length: 13 residues. The CDR3 bases are TGCAGTGCCGGGGGTGCGGGCAATCAGCCCCAGCATTTT. As protein: CSAGGAGNQPQHF.

The chain recombines TRBV4-1 with TRBJ1-2; D remains unclear. The CDR3 sequence is 11 residues long. V gave up 2 bases and J gave up 8 bases, with 6 bases separating them. Looked up from germline, CDR1 is MGHRA and CDR2 is YSYEKL. The CDR3 loop reads CASSQLGGYTF. The CDR3 DNA is TGCGCCAGCAGCCAACTTGGGGGCTACACCTTC.

The chain is built from TRBV12-5 and TRBJ2-1; 12 nucleotides align to TRBD2. Germline CDR1 LGHNT, CDR2 FRNRAP. After removal of 6 bases from V and 8 bases from J, the junction contained 23 bases not matched to a gene. The CDR3 totals 20 residues. The CDR3 is CASGPTWASGRGSGSDEQFF. DNA for the CDR3: TGTGCTAGTGGACCGACATGGGCTAGCGGGAGGGGGTCGGGAAGCGATGAGCAGTTCTTC. The whole variable domain, remainder taken from reference TRBV12-5 and TRBJ2-1, is DARVTQTPRHKVTEMGQEVTMRCQPILGHNTVFWYRQTMMQGLELLAYFRNRAPLDDSGMPKDRFSAEMPDATLATLKIQPSEPRDSAVYFCASGPTWASGRGSGSDEQFFGPGTRLTVL.

This sequence joins TRBV6-6 and TRBJ1-1; D is ambiguous. Germline V gene sequence: CDR1 MNHNY, CDR2 SVGAGI (reference sequence). The CDR3 is 12 residues long. Trimming removed 3 bases from V and 7 bases from J, with 9 bases in between. CDR3 DNA: TGTGCCAGCAGTTATAGTGAGGATGAAGCTTTCTTT. It specifies CASSYSEDEAFF.

The V gene is TRBV27, the J gene TRBJ2-3; D possibly matches TRBD1 or TRBD2 (7 bases each). This CDR3 is 17 amino acids long. V lost 8 bases and J lost 2, with 23 bases in between. Germline V gene data show CDR1 as MNHEY and CDR2 as SMNVEV (reference sequence). The DNA of the CDR3 is TGTGCCAGCGGACACCCCAACAGGGGAGGGGACACAGATACGCAGTATTTT. Its translation is CASGHPNRGGDTDTQYF.